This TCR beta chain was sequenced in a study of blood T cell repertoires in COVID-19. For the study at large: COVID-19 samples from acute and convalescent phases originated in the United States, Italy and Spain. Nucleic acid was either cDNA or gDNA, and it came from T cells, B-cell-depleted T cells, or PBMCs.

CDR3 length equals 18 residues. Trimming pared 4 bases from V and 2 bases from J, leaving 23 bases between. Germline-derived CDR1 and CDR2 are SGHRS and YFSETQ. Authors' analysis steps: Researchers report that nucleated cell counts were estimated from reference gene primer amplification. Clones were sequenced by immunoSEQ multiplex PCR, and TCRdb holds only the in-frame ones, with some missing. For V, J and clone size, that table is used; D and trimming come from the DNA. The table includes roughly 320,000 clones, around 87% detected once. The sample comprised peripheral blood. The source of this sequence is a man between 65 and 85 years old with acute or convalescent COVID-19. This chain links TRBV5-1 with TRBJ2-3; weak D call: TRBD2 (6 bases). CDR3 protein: CASSRGTPAAGTTDTQYF. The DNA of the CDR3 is TGCGCCAGCAGCCGCGGGACCCCCGCCGCAGGGACCACAGATACGCAGTATTTT.